The clone carrying this TCR beta chain has a handful of counts. Its specificity is unknown. TCRdb re-called the 5' RACE reads through MiXCR, storing one row per CDR3 protein. The sample shows some 730,000 distinct CDR3 sequences, about 20% of them seen only once. V shed 4 bases and J 7 bases; nucleotides not matched to a gene: 6. This CDR3 region has 14 residues. Germline V gene sequence: CDR1 MNHEY, CDR2 SVGAGI. The data stem from a study of identical twins. The study's findings and limits: Invariant MAIT and iNKT cells could partly confound zero-insertion analyses.

This same sample was also part of a study on T cells expressing NK-cell markers. That source notes: Repertoire data for TCR beta were derived from sorted T cells (CD3+CD56+NKG2C+, CD3+CD56+NKG2C- and CD3+CD56-NKG2C+). An anti-gamma-delta TCR antibody was added in several experiments. It restricted sorting to alpha-beta TCR-expressing T cells. Roughly 6 donors showed dominant NKG2C+ clonotypes comprising roughly 1.0-7.0% of their CD8+ T cells.

Sequences were obtained from PBMCs. The rearrangement uses TRBV6-5 and TRBJ2-1, with 8 bases lining up with TRBD2. The TCR originated in a woman in her late teens or twenties in good health. The CDR3 sequence is CASSSGTRRNEQFF. CDR3 sequence (DNA): TGTGCCAGCAGTTCCGGGACTAGGAGGAATGAGCAGTTCTTC.